The 17 T cell receptor beta chains below all came from one sample that was sequenced in a study of radiation and T cells in renal cell carcinoma. Clones were sequenced by immunoSEQ multiplex PCR, and TCRdb holds only the in-frame ones, with some missing. The repertoire holds around 140,000 clones, with approximately 86% as singletons. Time point given: blood 4 weeks post-SBRT, at nephrectomy. Specified treatment: 15 Gy SBRT to primary tumor, nephrectomy 4 weeks later. The starting material was blood, obtained from a patient whose treatment included radiotherapy and nephrectomy. The receptors stem from a woman aged 45-60 years with renal cell carcinoma.

The chain carries TRBV7-2 and TRBJ2-7; 7 bases align to TRBD2. J lost 4 bases, V lost 7 bases, and 16 bases had no gene match. CDR3 length: 16 residues. The V gene's germline CDR1 is SGHTA and CDR2 FQGNSA. CDR3 bases: TGTGCCAGCATCCCGGGGAGGGGAGGGTACACGTACGAGCAGTACTTC. The encoded protein is CASIPGRGGYTYEQYF.

This clone occurred once. Germline is not matched at one junction end, which may reflect a read error. This chain connects TRBV7-7 to TRBJ2-1; 13 nucleotides line up with TRBD2. This CDR3 has 17 amino acids. Germline assignment: CDR1 SSHAT and CDR2 FNYEAQ (reference sequence). The CDR3 sequence: CASSSGTSGKCYNEQFF. For the CDR3, the DNA is TGTGCTAGCAGCTCGGGGACTAGCGGGAAATGTTACAATGAGCAGTTCTTC.

This chain links TRBV9 with TRBJ2-5; 8 nucleotides match TRBD2. The CDR3 has 16 residues. The J segment lost 3 bases and the V segment lost 4 bases, leaving 11 bases of the junction unmatched. Germline V gives CDR1 SGDLS, CDR2 YYNGEE. DNA of the CDR3: TGTGCCAGCAGCAAACCCGAACTAGCGGATAAAGAGACCCAGTACTTC. Its translation: CASSKPELADKETQYF.

V is TRBV6-6 and J is TRBJ1-6; D is possibly TRBD1 (5 bases). The length of the CDR3 is 14 residues. V lost 7 bases and J lost 7, with 14 bases in between. CDR1 and CDR2 from the germline V gene are MNHNY and SVGAGI (reference sequence). Written as DNA, the CDR3 is TGTGCCAGCATTCCCCCAGGGAGAAATTCACCCCTCCACTTT. This sequence encodes CASIPPGRNSPLHF.

The genes are TRBV20-1 and TRBJ2-1; possible D gene TRBD1, 6 bases. CDR1 and CDR2 from the germline V gene are DFQATT and SNEGSKA (reference sequence). The CDR3 consists of 11 residues. Trimming removed 0 bases at V and 10 bases at J, with 7 bases between. The CDR3 coding sequence is TGCAGTGCTAGAGATGACAGGGAGCAGTTCTTC. This encodes CSARDDREQFF.

This chain joins TRBV7-2 and TRBJ2-7; 13 bases line up with TRBD2. The V gene end was trimmed by 4 bases and the J gene end by 4 bases; junction bases not matched to a gene: 7. Germline values: CDR1 SGHTA, CDR2 FQGNSA. The CDR3 runs 16 residues. The DNA of the CDR3 is TGTGCCAGCAGCTCATGGACTAGCGGGAGTAAGTACGAGCAGTACTTC. It encodes CASSSWTSGSKYEQYF.

The V and J genes are TRBV19 and TRBJ2-5; D assignment may be TRBD1 or TRBD2 (5 bases each). The V gene lost 3 bases and the J gene lost 5 bases, with 13 bases spanning the gap. CDR1 is LNHDA and CDR2 is SQIVND in the germline V gene (reference sequence). The CDR3 spans 14 residues. The CDR3 reads CASSIFGALETQYF. In nucleotides, the CDR3 is TGTGCCAGTAGTATCTTCGGGGCTTTGGAGACCCAGTACTTC.

In its sample, this clone was seen once. The chain employs TRBV7-7 and TRBJ2-2, with D unresolved. CDR1 is SSHAT, CDR2 FNYEAQ, per germline (reference sequence). V lost 5 bases and J 5 bases, leaving 9 bases between the germline ends. This CDR3 is 13 amino acids long. CDR3 sequence: CASSPLGTGELFF. The CDR3 nucleotides read TGTGCCAGCAGCCCCTTGGGAACCGGGGAGCTGTTTTTT. Full variable domain (remainder filled in from reference TRBV7-7 and TRBJ2-2): GAGVSQSPRYKVTKRGQDVTLRCDPISSHATLYWYQQALGQGPEFLTYFNYEAQPDKSGLPSDRFSAERPEGSISTLTIQRTEQRDSAMYRCASSPLGTGELFFGEGSRLTVL.

The chain uses TRBV9 and TRBJ2-1; possible D gene TRBD2, 5 bases. Germline V gene data show CDR1 as SGDLS and CDR2 as YYNGEE. This CDR3 comprises 16 residues. Between the trimmed V and J ends, which lost 0 bases and 6 bases, there was a span of 16 bases. As DNA, the CDR3 is TGTGCCAGCAGCGTAGAGCGGCCCGCTGCGGGCAATGAGCAGTTCTTC. Its protein is CASSVERPAAGNEQFF.

CDR3 residues: CASGRDQPQHF. The CDR3 nucleotides are TGTGCCAGCGGCCGCGATCAGCCCCAGCATTTT. This chain connects TRBV6-1 to TRBJ1-5; D unclear. Germline V gives CDR1 MNHNS, CDR2 SASEGT. The CDR3 totals 11 residues. V was pared by 8 bases and J by 5 bases, with 7 bases between.

J is TRBJ1-4 and V is TRBV6-5; the match to TRBD1 covers 7 bases. V was clipped by 3 bases and J by 8 bases; unmatched bases: 9. Germline V lookup: CDR1 MNHEY, CDR2 SVGAGI. The CDR3 extends over 15 amino acids. This CDR3 reads CASSYIGTGDEKLFF. CDR3 coding DNA: TGTGCCAGCAGTTATATCGGAACAGGGGACGAAAAACTGTTTTTT.

The V and J genes are TRBV5-1 and TRBJ2-3; D not resolved. The V gene lost 0 bases and the J gene lost 4 bases, with 6 bases spanning the gap. The CDR3 is 13 amino acids. CDR1 is SGHRS and CDR2 is YFSETQ in the germline V gene. CDR3 sequence reads: CASSLAGADTQYF. The CDR3 nucleotides read TGCGCCAGCAGCTTGGCTGGCGCAGATACGCAGTATTTT.

This clone was detected once. The chain links TRBV9 to TRBJ1-4; the D is unclear. Germline CDR1 SGDLS, CDR2 YYNGEE. Trimming took 0 bases from V and 6 from J, leaving 12 bases between them. The CDR3 runs to 15 residues. In DNA form, the CDR3 reads TGTGCCAGCAGCGTAGATGGCGGTGGGGATGAAAAACTGTTTTTT. Its protein product is CASSVDGGGDEKLFF.

The gene calls are TRBV6-5 and TRBJ1-1; no firm D call. The length of the CDR3 is 14 residues. Per the germline V gene, CDR1 is MNHEY and CDR2 is SVGAGI. V was trimmed by 6 bases and J by 1 base, leaving 12 bases between them. CDR3 nucleotide sequence: TGTGCCAGCAGCCGCACTCAGACGAACACTGAAGCTTTCTTT. Protein sequence: CASSRTQTNTEAFF.

The genes are TRBV6-5 and TRBJ2-7; 7 nucleotides line up with TRBD1. Germline assignment: CDR1 MNHEY and CDR2 SVGAGI. This CDR3 has 14 amino acids. Losses at the gene ends were 8 bases for V and 2 bases for J; bases not matched to a gene: 9. CDR3 loop: CASGRTGDPYEQYF. The CDR3 coding sequence is TGTGCCAGCGGGCGGACAGGCGATCCCTACGAGCAGTACTTC.

The rearrangement uses TRBV7-2 and TRBJ2-1, with D perhaps TRBD1 (6 bases). Trimming took 2 bases from V and 7 from J, leaving 18 bases between them. This CDR3 has 16 residues. CDR1 and CDR2 from the germline V gene are SGHTA and FQGNSA. Here the CDR3 reads CASSLSRQGPMNEQFF. The CDR3 coding sequence is TGTGCCAGCAGCTTAAGCCGCCAGGGGCCAATGAATGAGCAGTTCTTC.

This chain links TRBV6-6 with TRBJ1-2, with 8 bases that match TRBD1. The germline CDR1 and CDR2 sequences are MNHNY and SVGAGI (reference sequence). The CDR3 has 13 residues. V lost 6 bases to trimming and J lost 4 bases; unmatched junction nucleotides: 4. CDR3 sequence (DNA): TGTGCCAGCAGCTCTGGACAGGGCTATGGCTACACCTTC. Protein: CASSSGQGYGYTF.